This TCR beta chain emerged from a study of blood T cell repertoires in COVID-19. Study-level background: The United States, Italy and Spain provided the acute and convalescent COVID-19 samples.

This table comes from immunoSEQ multiplex PCR, and its TCRdb copy is limited to in-frame clones, with some not included. This table holds about 53,000 clones, about 77% found once. The CDR3 runs 15 residues. The V gene's germline CDR1 is SGHRS and CDR2 YFSETQ. Germline trimming cut 0 bases from V and 7 bases from J; bases unmatched to any gene: 6. The receptor's source is a man aged 65-85 years with active or convalescent COVID-19. J is TRBJ2-1 and V is TRBV5-1, with TRBD2 matching over 8 bases. Sequenced input: peripheral blood. CDR3 sequence reads: CASSLALAARNEQFF. CDR3 DNA sequence: TGCGCCAGCAGCTTGGCACTAGCGGCTAGGAATGAGCAGTTCTTC.